The entry that follows covers one T cell receptor beta chain sequence. Its target is unknown. The sample is drawn from a study of cytomegalovirus exposure and HLA in healthy donors. The study, taken as a whole, reports: HLA-A and HLA-B allele assignments for most subjects were reportedly predicted accurately using TCR beta sequences. An analysis was carried out at a later point. It showed that HLA-associated TCR beta chains were more clonally expanded than equally common non-associated chains.

Germline V gene lookup returns CDR1 SGHNT and CDR2 YYREEE (reference sequence). The CDR3 extends over 13 amino acids. V was clipped by 4 bases and J by 4 bases, with 11 bases between them. 13 Jbeta primers and 60 Vbeta primers were used for the PCR. Measured with immunoSEQ multiplex PCR; TCRdb has only the in-frame clones, and not every one. There are about 150,000 clones in the sample; 65% to 80% occur only once, and 2.8% lies in the top ten. This TCR was recovered from a man younger than 30 in good health and CMV-seronegative. The specimen was PBMCs. The rearrangement uses TRBV5-4 and TRBJ1-2; the D is unclear. The CDR3 DNA follows: TGTGCCAGCAGCCAGGAGGGCTTCTATGGCTACACCTTC. Encoded protein: CASSQEGFYGYTF.